This TCR beta chain appears in the sequencing data of a study of OX40 agonist ivuxolimab in advanced cancers. With respect to this clone: The antigen remains undetermined.

This table comes from immunoSEQ multiplex PCR, and its TCRdb copy is limited to in-frame clones, with some not included. The sample includes approximately 82,000 clones, around four fifths of them seen just once. Study-level points and caveats: Also present in some nonresponders was a low level of normalized T-cell clonal expansion. Compared with others, partial responders at 0.1-3.0 mg/kg displayed clonal expansion among the lowest.

Trimming took 5 bases from V and 1 from J, leaving 8 bases between them. Looked up from germline, CDR1 is SEHNR and CDR2 is FQNEAQ (reference sequence). The CDR3 contains 14 residues. The source material was CD4+ or CD8+ T cells sorted from blood, sampled in a trial of the OX40 agonist ivuxolimab. The origin of this receptor is an adult with an advanced solid tumor such as melanoma, head and neck, liver or kidney cancer. The rearrangement uses TRBV7-9 and TRBJ1-4; the D is unclear. This CDR3 is CASSIPGTNEKLFF. DNA of the CDR3: TGTGCCAGCAGCATCCCGGGAACTAATGAAAAACTGTTTTTT.